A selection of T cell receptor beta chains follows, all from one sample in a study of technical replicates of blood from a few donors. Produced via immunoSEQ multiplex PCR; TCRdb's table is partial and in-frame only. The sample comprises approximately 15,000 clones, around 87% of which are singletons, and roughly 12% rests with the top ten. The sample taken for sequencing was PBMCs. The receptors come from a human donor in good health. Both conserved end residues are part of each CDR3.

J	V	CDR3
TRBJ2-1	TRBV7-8	CASSLARSSGSGEQFF
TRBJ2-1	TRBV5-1	CASSLSSYNEQFF
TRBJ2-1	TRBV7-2	CASSRLAGGYNEQFF
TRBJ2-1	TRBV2	CASILSGTYNEQFF
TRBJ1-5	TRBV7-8	CASSEGVSNQPQHF
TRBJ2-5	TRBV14	CASSQVAGVQETQYF
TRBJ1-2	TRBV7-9	CASSSGTGGPGYTF
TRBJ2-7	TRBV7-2	CASSLGGTTYEQYF
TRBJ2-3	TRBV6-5	CASRTGATDTQYF
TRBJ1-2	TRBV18	CASSQVAGGEGYTF
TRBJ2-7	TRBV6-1	CASTGGWFFYEQYF
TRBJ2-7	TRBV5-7	CASSLGSGTATYEQYF
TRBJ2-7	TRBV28	CASSFFGRVSSYEQYF
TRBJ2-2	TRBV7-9	CASSMRLVGTGELFF
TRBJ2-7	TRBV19	CASSIAEGSYEQYF
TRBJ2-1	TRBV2	CASRPDYIEQFF
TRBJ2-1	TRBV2	CASSQPGQGAGDNEQFF
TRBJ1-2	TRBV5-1	CASSPLEVVYGYTF
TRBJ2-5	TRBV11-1	CASSGGGGGRHETQYF
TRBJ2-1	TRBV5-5	CASSLGLTYNEQFF
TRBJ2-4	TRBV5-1	CASSTAGEQNIQYF
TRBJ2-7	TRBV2	CASSTGQGSSEQYF
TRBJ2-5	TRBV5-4	CASSLGGSGRAKETQYF
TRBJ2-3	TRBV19	CASSIRGAADTQYF
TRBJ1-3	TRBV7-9	CASSHGQGFSGNTIYF
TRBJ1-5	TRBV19	CASSIGQAYSNQPQHF
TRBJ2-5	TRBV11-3	CASSKGLVPQETQYF
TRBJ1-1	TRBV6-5	CASSSRTGGIEAFF
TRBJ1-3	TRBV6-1	CASSEIGRGRNTIYF
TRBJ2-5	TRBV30	CAWEAGRETQYF
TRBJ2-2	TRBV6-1	CASSEGTSFPGELFF
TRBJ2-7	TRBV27	CASSLWAGGNYEQYF
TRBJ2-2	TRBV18	CASSRSQEGELFF
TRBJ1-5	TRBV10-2	CASSEGRRQPQHF
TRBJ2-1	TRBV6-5	CASSFRGTYNEQFF
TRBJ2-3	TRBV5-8	CASSSGTSDTDTQYF
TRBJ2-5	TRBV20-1	CSATGWETQYF
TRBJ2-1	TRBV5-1	CASSLNPSVSYNEQFF
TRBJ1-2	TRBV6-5	CASSPRAGGNYGYTF